These 15 T cell receptor beta chains were sequenced from one sample in a study of cytotoxic CD8 clonotypes in ibrutinib-treated CLL. The method was immunoSEQ multiplex PCR; TCRdb's version includes in-frame clones alone and lacks a portion of them. The table includes about 140,000 clones, over 75% detected once. The sample in question was PBMCs, obtained after 36 months of ibrutinib treatment. The source of these receptors is a human donor with chronic lymphocytic leukemia.

This clone was picked up one time. The chain joins TRBV6-4 to TRBJ2-5; 13 nucleotides align to TRBD2. CDR1 is MRHNA and CDR2 is SNTAGT in the germline V gene. J gave up 7 bases and V 6 bases, and 14 bases lay outside the gene matches. This CDR3 contains 17 residues. DNA for the CDR3: TGTGCCAGCAGCCCCGGACTAGCGGGGGCCTACCGCGGGACCCAGTACTTC. The encoded protein is CASSPGLAGAYRGTQYF.

The chain combines TRBV10-1 with TRBJ2-2; 12 nucleotides align to TRBD2. Trimming at V came to 5 bases and at J to 6 bases, leaving 4 bases not matched to a gene. Per the germline V gene, CDR1 is WNHNN and CDR2 is SYGVQD (reference sequence). This CDR3 is built from 15 residues. The CDR3 region is CASSTSGRTAGELFF. Here the CDR3 DNA reads TGCGCCAGCAGTACTAGCGGGAGGACGGCCGGGGAGCTGTTTTTT.

The rearrangement uses TRBV5-1 and TRBJ2-2; D unresolved. V was cut by 1 base and J by 6 bases, with 4 bases left in between. This CDR3 comprises 12 residues. CDR1 is SGHRS and CDR2 is YFSETQ in the germline V gene. The CDR3 DNA reads TGCGCCAGCAGCTTGCAGGCCGGGGAGCTGTTTTTT. Amino acids: CASSLQAGELFF. Based on the CDR3 plus reference TRBV5-1 and TRBJ2-2, the full variable domain is KAGVTQTPRYLIKTRGQQVTLSCSPISGHRSVSWYQQTPGQGLQFLFEYFSETQRNKGNFPGRFSGRQFSNSRSEMNVSTLELGDSALYLCASSLQAGELFFGEGSRLTVL.

V and J are TRBV6-6 and TRBJ1-2, with a weak D call TRBD1 (6 bases). CDR3 length equals 13 residues. V was trimmed by 5 bases and J by 0 bases, leaving 7 bases between them. Germline CDR1 and CDR2: MNHNY and SVGAGI (reference sequence). CDR3 sequence reads: CASSQGTNYGYTF. In nucleotides, the CDR3 is TGTGCCAGCAGTCAGGGGACTAACTATGGCTACACCTTC.

The table lists this clone with a few counts. The chain couples TRBV18 to TRBJ2-1, with D perhaps matching TRBD2 (5 bases). Trimming took off 3 bases at V and 0 bases at J, with 9 bases between the two ends. Germline loops: CDR1 KGHSH, CDR2 LQKENI. The CDR3 totals 15 residues. The CDR3 region has the DNA TGTGCCAGCTCACCGACTGGGAGCTCCTACAATGAGCAGTTCTTC. It specifies CASSPTGSSYNEQFF.

V and J are TRBV27 and TRBJ2-7, with 7 bases matching TRBD1. The J segment lost 4 bases and the V segment lost 5 bases, leaving 8 bases of the junction unmatched. CDR3 length: 14 amino acids. Germline CDR1 reads MNHEY; CDR2 reads SMNVEV (reference sequence). The CDR3 sequence is CASSPGTVGYEQYF. The CDR3 DNA is TGTGCCAGCAGTCCCGGGACAGTAGGGTACGAGCAGTACTTC.

This chain joins TRBV4-1 and TRBJ1-5, with 7 bases identical to TRBD1. V shed 4 bases, J shed 1 base, and the junction held 13 bases outside the gene matches. CDR3 length equals 18 residues. CDR1 and CDR2 from the germline V gene are MGHRA and YSYEKL. The CDR3 spells CASSRGGRGGRSNQPQHF. The CDR3 DNA reads as TGCGCCAGCAGCCGAGGGGGCAGGGGGGGGAGGAGCAATCAGCCCCAGCATTTT.

The rearrangement uses TRBV5-1 and TRBJ2-3; TRBD2 might be the D (5 bases). Germline values: CDR1 SGHRS, CDR2 YFSETQ. The CDR3 contains 15 residues. V was pared by 5 bases and J by 9 bases, with 22 bases between. The CDR3 DNA sequence: TGCGCCAGCAGAAATACTAGTCAGGCCCGCCCAACGCAGTATTTT. Protein sequence: CASRNTSQARPTQYF.

This chain links TRBV10-3 with TRBJ2-5; tentatively, D is TRBD1 (5 bases). The V and J ends lost 1 base and 5 bases respectively, with 23 bases between them. The CDR3 is made up of 18 amino acids. Germline V gene data show CDR1 as ENHRY and CDR2 as SYGVKD. Here the CDR3 reads CAISELSGTRAKSETQYF. For the CDR3, the DNA is TGTGCCATCAGTGAGTTATCTGGCACCAGGGCAAAATCGGAGACCCAGTACTTC.

The V gene is TRBV11-3, the J gene TRBJ2-5; 15 nucleotides match TRBD2. The germline CDR1 and CDR2 sequences are SGHNT and YENEEA. The junction had 6 bases not matched to a gene; V was cut back by 1 base and J by 3 bases. This CDR3 comprises 18 residues. The CDR3 sequence is CASSLGARTSGREETQYF. The CDR3 DNA sequence: TGTGCCAGCAGCTTAGGAGCACGGACTAGCGGGAGGGAAGAGACCCAGTACTTC.

This chain uses TRBV27 with TRBJ2-1, with D possibly being TRBD2 (6 bases). Germline CDR1 reads MNHEY; CDR2 reads SMNVEV (reference sequence). The CDR3 runs to 15 residues. The germline V and J ends were trimmed by 5 bases and 1 base, with 12 bases remaining between them. DNA for the CDR3: TGTGCCAGCAGTCCGTTAGCGGAGTCCTACAATGAGCAGTTCTTC. Translation: CASSPLAESYNEQFF.

The chain uses TRBV5-1 and TRBJ2-7, with TRBD1 matching 9 bases. The trim removed 0 bases at V and 3 bases at J, leaving 1 base unmatched. Germline V CDR1 and CDR2: SGHRS, YFSETQ. The CDR3 sequence is 14 residues long. The CDR3 nucleotides are TGCGCCAGCAGCTTGGCGGGACAGGGCTACGAGCAGTACTTC. Protein product: CASSLAGQGYEQYF. Supplemented by reference TRBV5-1 and TRBJ2-7, the full variable domain reads KAGVTQTPRYLIKTRGQQVTLSCSPISGHRSVSWYQQTPGQGLQFLFEYFSETQRNKGNFPGRFSGRQFSNSRSEMNVSTLELGDSALYLCASSLAGQGYEQYFGPGTRLTVT.

This chain links TRBV7-3 with TRBJ1-1; tentative D call: TRBD1 (6 bases). From germline, CDR1 is SGHTA and CDR2 FQGTGA. The V end lost 4 bases, the J end lost 2 bases, and 17 bases lay between the germline ends. This CDR3 has 16 amino acids. Here the CDR3 DNA reads TGTGCCAGCAGCTCCGTATCGAGGACAGTAAACACTGAAGCTTTCTTT. It codes for CASSSVSRTVNTEAFF.

The V and J genes are TRBV30 and TRBJ2-7; D gene ambiguous. The CDR3 contains 12 residues. Trimming removed 0 bases from V and 7 bases from J, with 10 bases in between. Germline V CDR1 and CDR2: GTSNPN, SVGIG (reference sequence). CDR3 sequence: CAWSVRSREQYF. CDR3 coding DNA: TGTGCCTGGAGTGTACGGTCAAGGGAGCAGTACTTC.

The genes are TRBV29-1 and TRBJ2-5; tentative D call: TRBD2 (5 bases). This CDR3 has 13 residues. Germline V lookup: CDR1 SQVTM, CDR2 ANQGSEA. Trimming shortened V by 7 bases and J by 7 bases, and 19 bases separated the two germline ends. CDR3 protein: CSAVRTGDATQYF. CDR3 DNA: TGCAGCGCAGTTAGGACTGGGGATGCGACCCAGTACTTC. The full variable domain, completed using reference TRBV29-1 and TRBJ2-5, is SAVISQKPSRDICQRGTSLTIQCQVDSQVTMMFWYRQQPGQSLTLIATANQGSEATYESGFVIDKFPISRPNLTFSTLTVSNMSPEDSSIYLCSAVRTGDATQYFGPGTRLLVL.